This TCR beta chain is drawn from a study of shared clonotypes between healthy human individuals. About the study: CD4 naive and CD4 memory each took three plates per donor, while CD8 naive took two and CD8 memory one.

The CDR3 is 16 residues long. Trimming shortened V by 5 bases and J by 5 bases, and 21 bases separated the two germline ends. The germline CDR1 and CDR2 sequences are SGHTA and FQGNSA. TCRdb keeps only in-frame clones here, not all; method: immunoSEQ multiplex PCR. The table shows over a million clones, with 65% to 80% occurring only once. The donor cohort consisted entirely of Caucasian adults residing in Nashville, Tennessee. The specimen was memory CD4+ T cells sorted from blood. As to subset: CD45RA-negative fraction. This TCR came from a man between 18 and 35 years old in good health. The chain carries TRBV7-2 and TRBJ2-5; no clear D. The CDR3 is CASSPRAPFFGETQYF. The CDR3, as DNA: TGTGCCAGCAGCCCTAGGGCCCCTTTCTTCGGGGAGACCCAGTACTTC. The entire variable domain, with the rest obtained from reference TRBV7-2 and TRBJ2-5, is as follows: GAGVSQSPSNKVTEKGKDVELRCDPISGHTALYWYRQSLGQGLEFLIYFQGNSAPDKSGLPSDRFSAERTGGSVSTLTIQRTQQEDSAVYLCASSPRAPFFGETQYFGPGTRLLVL.